This T cell receptor (beta chain) was captured in a study of technical replicates of blood from a few donors. The method was immunoSEQ multiplex PCR; TCRdb's version includes in-frame clones alone and lacks a portion of them. Of fewer than 100,000 clones listed, around 95% are singletons. Sample: T cells isolated from PBMCs. This receptor was identified in a human donor in good health.

CDR3 in DNA: TGCGCCAGCAGGGAACAGGGATTAGGTGAAAAACTGTTTTTT. It encodes CASREQGLGEKLFF. The V gene is TRBV10-2, the J gene TRBJ1-4; possibly TRBD1 for D (6 bases). The CDR3 runs 14 residues. From germline, CDR1 is WSHSY and CDR2 SAAADI. Trimming stripped 6 bases from V and 7 bases from J, with 15 bases between.